This T cell receptor beta chain was retrieved from a study of CD8 T cells in Susac syndrome. Germline assignment: CDR1 MGHRA and CDR2 YSYEKL. The CDR3 spans 16 residues. V lost 1 base and J lost 0, with 10 bases in between. Reverse transcription used roughly 0.45 to 1 ug RNA and random hexamers. Amplification of TCR beta CDR3 was carried out by immunoSEQ multiplex PCR, which covered 54 Vbeta and 13 Jbeta segments. A single record per CDR3 protein comes from TCRdb applying MiXCR to the immunoSEQ multiplex PCR reads. The table has 330,000 or so distinct CDR3 sequences, roughly 85% seen once; the top ten hold roughly 0.21%. TCR beta sequencing covered blood CD8+ and CD4+ T cells. The authors negatively isolated CD8+ and CD4+ T cells and FACS-enriched TEMRA cells.

The chain recombines TRBV4-1 with TRBJ1-3; no firm D call. The TCR sequence derives from a human donor with multiple sclerosis. Specimen: CD8+ T cells from PBMCs. CDR3 in amino acids: CASSQVVGSSGNTIYF. CDR3 sequence (DNA): TGCGCCAGCAGCCAAGTAGTCGGGAGCTCTGGAAACACCATATATTTT.